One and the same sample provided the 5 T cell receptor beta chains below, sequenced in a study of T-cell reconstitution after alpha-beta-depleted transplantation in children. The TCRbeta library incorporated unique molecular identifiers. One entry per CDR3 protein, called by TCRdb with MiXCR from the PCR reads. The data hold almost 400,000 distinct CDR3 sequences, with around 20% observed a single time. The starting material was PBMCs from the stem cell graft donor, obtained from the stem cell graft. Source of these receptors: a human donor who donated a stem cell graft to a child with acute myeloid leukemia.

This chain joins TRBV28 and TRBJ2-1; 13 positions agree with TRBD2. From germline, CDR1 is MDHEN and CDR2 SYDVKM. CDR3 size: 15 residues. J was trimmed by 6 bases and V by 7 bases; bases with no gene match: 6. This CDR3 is CASNVWTSGSNEQFF. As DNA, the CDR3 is TGTGCCAGCAACGTTTGGACTAGCGGGAGCAATGAGCAGTTCTTC.

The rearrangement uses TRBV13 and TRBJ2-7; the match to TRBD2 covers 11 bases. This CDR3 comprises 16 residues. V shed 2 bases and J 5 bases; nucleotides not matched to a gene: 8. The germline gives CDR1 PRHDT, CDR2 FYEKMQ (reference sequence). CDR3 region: CASSLSSSGRKDEQYF. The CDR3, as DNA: TGTGCCAGCAGCTTATCGTCTAGCGGGAGGAAGGACGAGCAGTACTTC.

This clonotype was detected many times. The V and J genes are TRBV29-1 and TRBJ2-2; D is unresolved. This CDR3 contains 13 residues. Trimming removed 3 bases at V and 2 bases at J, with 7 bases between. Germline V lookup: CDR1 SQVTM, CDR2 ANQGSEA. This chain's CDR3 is CSVEWDNTGELFF. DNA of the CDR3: TGCAGCGTTGAGTGGGATAACACCGGGGAGCTGTTTTTT.

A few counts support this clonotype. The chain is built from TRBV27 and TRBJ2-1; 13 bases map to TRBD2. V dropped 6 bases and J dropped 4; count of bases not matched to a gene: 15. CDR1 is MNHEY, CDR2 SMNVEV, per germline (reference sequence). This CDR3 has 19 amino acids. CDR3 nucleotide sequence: TGTGCCAGCAGCCTCTCCGGGACTAGCGGGAAAAGAGATTACAATGAGCAGTTCTTC. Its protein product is CASSLSGTSGKRDYNEQFF.

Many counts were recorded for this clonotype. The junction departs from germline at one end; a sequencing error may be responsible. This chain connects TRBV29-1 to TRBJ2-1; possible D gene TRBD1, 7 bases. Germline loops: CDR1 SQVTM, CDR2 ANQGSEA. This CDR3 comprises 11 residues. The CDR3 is CSVDRGEAQLF. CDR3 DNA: TGCAGCGTTGACAGGGGGGAGGCCCAACTCTTC.